The 5 T cell receptor beta chains presented below share a single source sample, sequenced in a study of technical replicates of blood from a few donors. Libraries were prepared by immunoSEQ multiplex PCR; TCRdb keeps only in-frame clonotypes and omits some of them. The sample carries 60,000 to 70,000 clones, 95% to 98% recorded once. The source material was T cells isolated from PBMCs. The origin of the receptors is a human donor in good health.

This chain connects TRBV5-1 to TRBJ2-1; D might be TRBD1 (6 bases). The length of the CDR3 is 15 residues. Germline loops: CDR1 SGHRS, CDR2 YFSETQ. V was trimmed by 4 bases and J by 7 bases, leaving 18 bases between them. The CDR3 is CASSITGSGYNEQFF. The CDR3, as DNA: TGCGCCAGCAGCATTACAGGGAGTGGTTATAATGAGCAGTTCTTC.

The chain is built from TRBV15 and TRBJ1-5; 7 bases fit TRBD1. The germline V gene encodes CDR1 LNHNV and CDR2 YYDKDF (reference sequence). CDR3 length: 14 amino acids. Trimming at V came to 2 bases and at J to 6 bases, leaving 4 bases not matched to a gene. CDR3 region: CATSRTTGLQPQHF. Here the CDR3 DNA reads TGTGCCACCAGCAGAACGACAGGGCTTCAGCCCCAGCATTTT. Together with reference TRBV15 and TRBJ1-5, the CDR3 gives the full variable domain: DAMVIQNPRYQVTQFGKPVTLSCSQTLNHNVMYWYQQKSSQAPKLLFHYYDKDFNNEADTPDNFQSRRPNTSFCFLDIRSPGLGDTAMYLCATSRTTGLQPQHFGDGTRLSIL.

This rearrangement joins TRBV7-2 to TRBJ2-1; D not resolved. The length of the CDR3 is 14 residues. From germline, CDR1 is SGHTA and CDR2 FQGNSA. The germline V and J ends were trimmed by 3 bases and 4 bases, with 10 bases remaining between them. CDR3 nucleotide sequence: TGTGCCAGCAGCTTCCAGACTGGGTACAATGAGCAGTTCTTC. Protein product: CASSFQTGYNEQFF.

This clone came up once. The chain uses TRBV5-8 and TRBJ2-7; tentatively, D is TRBD2 (5 bases). The V gene lost 0 bases and the J gene lost 0 bases, with 10 bases spanning the gap. The germline gives CDR1 SGHTS, CDR2 YDEGEE. This CDR3 has 15 residues. CDR3 sequence (DNA): TGTGCCAGCAGCTTGGCCCGAGGGTACTCCTACGAGCAGTACTTC. Translated: CASSLARGYSYEQYF.

CDR3 nucleotides: TGTGCCAGCAGTGCCGCAGGGCATGGCCAGCCCCAGCATTTT. It yields the protein CASSAAGHGQPQHF. V usage is TRBV2 and J usage is TRBJ1-5; D is possibly TRBD1 (5 bases). Germline V lookup: CDR1 SNHLY, CDR2 FYNNEI. Deletions cut 4 bases from V and 7 bases from J, with 14 bases between. The CDR3 contains 14 residues.